This TCR beta chain was obtained from a study of T cells in Graves' hyperthyroidism and ophthalmopathy. CDR1 SGDLS and CDR2 YYNGEE come from the germline V gene. The length of the CDR3 is 11 residues. Trimming removed 4 bases from V and 8 bases from J, with 7 bases in between. Template material for amplifying TCR beta CDR3 regions consisted of RNA transcripts. Researchers ran a first-round RT-PCR on the TCR CDR3 using the HTBI primer set. TCRdb passed the multiplex PCR reads through MiXCR, listing each CDR3 protein once. The sample gives 550,000 to 600,000 distinct CDR3 sequences, approximately 15% of which show up once; roughly 7% is in the top ten.

The sample taken for sequencing was blood. The TCR was taken from a woman under 30 with Graves' ophthalmopathy. This chain uses TRBV9 with TRBJ1-3; D gene ambiguous. CDR3 amino acids: CASSHRDTIYF. The CDR3 DNA follows: TGTGCCAGCAGCCATAGGGACACCATATATTTT.